These 12 T cell receptor beta chains were all obtained from the same sample, sequenced in a study of T cell changes during pregnancy in multiple sclerosis. Method: immunoSEQ multiplex PCR; TCRdb's copy keeps in-frame clones and lacks some. The sample comprises tens of thousands of clones, 90% to 95% of which are singletons, and roughly 5% rests with the top ten. Sequencing was performed on CD8+ T cells from peripheral blood mononuclear cells, taken before pregnancy. The source is a female donor with multiple sclerosis, enrolled in a pregnancy study.

The gene calls are TRBV18 and TRBJ1-5; the match to TRBD1 covers 8 bases. The CDR3 extends over 15 amino acids. Germline loops: CDR1 KGHSH, CDR2 LQKENI. Germline trimming cut 3 bases from V and 5 bases from J; bases unmatched to any gene: 6. The CDR3 sequence: CASSPGSGQDQPQHF. CDR3 nucleotide sequence: TGTGCCAGCTCACCGGGGTCGGGACAGGATCAGCCCCAGCATTTT.

This clone was seen only once. The chain couples TRBV7-3 to TRBJ2-3; D not resolved. Trimming took 1 base from V and 0 from J, leaving 8 bases between them. Germline V lookup: CDR1 SGHTA, CDR2 FQGTGA. The CDR3 sequence is 15 residues long. The CDR3 coding sequence is TGTGCCAGCAGCTTAAGCTTCGGTAGCACAGATACGCAGTATTTT. It specifies CASSLSFGSTDTQYF.

The CDR3 DNA sequence: TGTGCCAGCAGCGATGGGTGGGGCGGGGACTATGGCTACACCTTC. It encodes CASSDGWGGDYGYTF. This rearrangement joins TRBV2 to TRBJ1-2; D perhaps matches TRBD1 (5 bases). The V end was cut by 6 bases, the J end by 3 bases, with 17 bases between. The germline V gene has CDR1 SNHLY and CDR2 FYNNEI. The CDR3 consists of 15 residues.

The rearrangement links TRBV11-1 to TRBJ2-7; D uncertain. There are 12 residues in the CDR3. The ends were cut back, 3 bases at V and 5 bases at J, with 8 bases in the middle. Germline CDR1 SGHAT, CDR2 FQDESV (reference sequence). CDR3 bases: TGTGCCAGCAGCTTCAATATAGACGAGCAGTACTTC. It specifies CASSFNIDEQYF.

The V call is TRBV5-6, the J call TRBJ2-1; possibly TRBD2 for D (6 bases). Germline V gene sequence: CDR1 SGHDT, CDR2 YYEEEE. The ends were cut back, 0 bases at V and 15 bases at J, with 13 bases in the middle. The CDR3 is 12 amino acids. The CDR3 DNA sequence: TGTGCCAGCAGCTTGGGGAGGGGACTTGCGTTCTTC. Its protein product is CASSLGRGLAFF.

The chain recombines TRBV13 with TRBJ2-1, with D maybe TRBD1 (5 bases). The CDR3 spans 13 residues. In germline, CDR1 is PRHDT, CDR2 FYEKMQ (reference sequence). V gave up 3 bases and J gave up 4 bases, with 7 bases separating them. This CDR3 reads CASSLAGYNEQFF. In nucleotides, the CDR3 is TGTGCCAGCAGCTTGGCAGGGTACAATGAGCAGTTCTTC.

The chain joins TRBV13 to TRBJ2-2, with D perhaps TRBD1 (6 bases). Germline V CDR1 and CDR2: PRHDT, FYEKMQ (reference sequence). The V gene lost 3 bases and the J gene lost 1 base, with 9 bases spanning the gap. The CDR3 contains 15 residues. The CDR3 DNA reads TGTGCCAGCAGCTTGTCCAGGGGGAACACCGGGGAGCTGTTTTTT. It translates to CASSLSRGNTGELFF.

This chain uses TRBV14 with TRBJ1-3, with D uncertain. The CDR3 totals 15 residues. With 3 bases removed from V and 0 bases from J, the gap between germline ends came to 9 bases. Germline assignment: CDR1 SGHDN and CDR2 FVKESK. The CDR3 here is CASSHPPSSGNTIYF. The DNA of the CDR3 is TGTGCCAGCAGCCACCCACCGAGCTCTGGAAACACCATATATTTT.

This chain's CDR3 is CASSEGTDLNTEAFF. DNA of the CDR3: TGTGCCAGCAGTGAAGGGACAGACTTGAACACTGAAGCTTTCTTT. The chain has TRBV2 and TRBJ1-1; weak D call: TRBD1 (6 bases). From germline, CDR1 is SNHLY and CDR2 FYNNEI. This CDR3 comprises 15 residues. V was pared by 1 base and J by 0 bases, with 9 bases between.

V usage is TRBV4-1 and J usage is TRBJ2-7; D perhaps matches TRBD2 (6 bases). Trimming removed 1 base from V and 6 bases from J, with 13 bases in between. Germline values: CDR1 MGHRA, CDR2 YSYEKL. The CDR3 has 14 residues. The CDR3 reads CASSQVLAGFEQYF. Here the CDR3 DNA reads TGCGCCAGCAGCCAAGTTCTGGCGGGATTCGAGCAGTACTTC.

V usage is TRBV14 and J usage is TRBJ1-2, with 7 bases fitting TRBD1. The CDR3 spans 15 residues. Looked up from germline, CDR1 is SGHDN and CDR2 is FVKESK. V lost 3 bases, J lost 2 bases, and 6 bases stayed unmatched. The CDR3 loop reads CASSQTGRQNYGYTF. CDR3 coding DNA: TGTGCCAGCAGCCAGACAGGGCGGCAAAACTATGGCTACACCTTC.

This clone occurred a few times. V and J are TRBV13 and TRBJ2-7; possibly TRBD1 for D (6 bases). The CDR3 has 14 residues. V was trimmed by 5 bases and J by 6 bases, leaving 17 bases between them. The germline gives CDR1 PRHDT, CDR2 FYEKMQ (reference sequence). The CDR3 reads CASSTGRDITEQYF. The CDR3 DNA is TGTGCCAGCAGCACCGGCCGGGACATCACCGAGCAGTACTTC.